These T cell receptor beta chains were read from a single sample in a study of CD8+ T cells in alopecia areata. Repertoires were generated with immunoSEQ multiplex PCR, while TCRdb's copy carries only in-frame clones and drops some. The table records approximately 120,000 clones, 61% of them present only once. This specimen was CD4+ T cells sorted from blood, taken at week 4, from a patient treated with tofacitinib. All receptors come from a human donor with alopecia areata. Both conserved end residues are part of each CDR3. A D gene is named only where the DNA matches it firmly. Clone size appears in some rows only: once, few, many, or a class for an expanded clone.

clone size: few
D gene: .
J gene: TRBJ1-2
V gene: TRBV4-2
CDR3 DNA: TGTGCCAGCAGCCAAGCCCGGGACGGATACTATGGCTACACCTTC
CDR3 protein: CASSQARDGYYGYTF

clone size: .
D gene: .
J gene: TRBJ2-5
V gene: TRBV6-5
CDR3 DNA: TGTGCCAGCAGTTACACGTACCAAGAGACCCAGTACTTC
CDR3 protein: CASSYTYQETQYF

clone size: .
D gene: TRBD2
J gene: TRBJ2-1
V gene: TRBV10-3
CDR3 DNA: TGTGCCATCAGCCCGGGACTAGCGGGAAGTGAGCAGTTCTTC
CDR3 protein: CAISPGLAGSEQFF

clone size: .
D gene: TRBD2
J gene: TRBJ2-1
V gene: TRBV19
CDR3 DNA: TGTGCCAGTAGTACCCGGCCAGGGGTGGCGGGAGGGCCTCAAGGTTACAATGAGCAGTTCTTC
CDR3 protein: CASSTRPGVAGGPQGYNEQFF

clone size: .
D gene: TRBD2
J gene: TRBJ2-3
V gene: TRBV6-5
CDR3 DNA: TGTGCCAGCAGTTTAGCGGGGGACACAGATACGCAGTATTTT
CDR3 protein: CASSLAGDTDTQYF

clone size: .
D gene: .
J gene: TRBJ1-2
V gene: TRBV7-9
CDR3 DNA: TGTGCCAGCAGCGTGGACACGGCAGTTGGCTACACCTTC
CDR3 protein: CASSVDTAVGYTF

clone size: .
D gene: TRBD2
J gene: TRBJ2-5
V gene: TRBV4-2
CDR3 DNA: TGTGCCAGCAGCCAATCATCTAGCGGGGACCAAGAGACCCAGTACTTC
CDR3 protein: CASSQSSSGDQETQYF

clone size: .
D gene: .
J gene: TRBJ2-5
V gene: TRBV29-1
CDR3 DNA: TGCAGCGTTGAAGATCCAATGCGGACCCAGTACTTC
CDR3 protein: CSVEDPMRTQYF

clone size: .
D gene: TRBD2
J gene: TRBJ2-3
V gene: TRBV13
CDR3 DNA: TGTGCCAGCAGCACAACTAGCGGGGGGCCCGGGGGAGATACGCAGTATTTT
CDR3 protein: CASSTTSGGPGGDTQYF

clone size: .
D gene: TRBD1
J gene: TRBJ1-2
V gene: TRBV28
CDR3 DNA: TGTGCCAGCAGCTACACTCGGACAGGGGGCAATGGCTACACCTTC
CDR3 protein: CASSYTRTGGNGYTF

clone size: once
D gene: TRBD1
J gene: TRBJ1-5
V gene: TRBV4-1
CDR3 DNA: TGCGCCAGCAGCCCGCCGACAGGGAACCAGCCCCAGCATTTT
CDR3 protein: CASSPPTGNQPQHF

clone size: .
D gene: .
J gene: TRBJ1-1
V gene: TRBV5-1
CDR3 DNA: TGCGCCAGCAGCTTGGATTGGAACACTGAAGCTTTCTTT
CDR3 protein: CASSLDWNTEAFF

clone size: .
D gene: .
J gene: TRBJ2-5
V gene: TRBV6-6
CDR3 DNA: TGTGCCAGCAGTAGGAGGGGGCAAGAGACCCAGTACTTC
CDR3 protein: CASSRRGQETQYF

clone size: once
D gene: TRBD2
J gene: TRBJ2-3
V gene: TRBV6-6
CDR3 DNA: TGTGCCAGCATCCACAGCGGGGTAGGCACAGATACGCAGTATTTT
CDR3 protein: CASIHSGVGTDTQYF

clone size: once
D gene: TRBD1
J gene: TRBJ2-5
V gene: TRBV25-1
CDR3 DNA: TGTGCCAGCAGTGGTTTAGGGAGAACGGACAGGGCGCACTTC
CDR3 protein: CASSGLGRTDRAHF

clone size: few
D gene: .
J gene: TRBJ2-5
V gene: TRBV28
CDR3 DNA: TGTGCCAGCAGTGCAGGGACACCCCAAGAGACCCAGTACTTC
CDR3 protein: CASSAGTPQETQYF

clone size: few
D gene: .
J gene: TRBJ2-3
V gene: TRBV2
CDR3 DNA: TGTGCCAGCAGGGTGGGCTCGGAAACAGATACGCAGTATTTT
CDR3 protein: CASRVGSETDTQYF

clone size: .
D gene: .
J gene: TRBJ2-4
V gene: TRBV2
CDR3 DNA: TGTGCCACCCGTAAGGACGGAAACATTCAGTACTTC
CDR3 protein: CATRKDGNIQYF

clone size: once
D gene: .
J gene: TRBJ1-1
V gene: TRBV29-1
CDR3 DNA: TGCAGCGTCCAAAGGGTAGCAGGATTGAACACTGAAGCTTTCTTT
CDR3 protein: CSVQRVAGLNTEAFF

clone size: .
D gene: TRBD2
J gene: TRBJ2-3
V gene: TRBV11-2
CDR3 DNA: TGTGCCAGCAGCTTAGATCCTAGCGGAAGAACAGATACGCAGTATTTT
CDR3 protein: CASSLDPSGRTDTQYF

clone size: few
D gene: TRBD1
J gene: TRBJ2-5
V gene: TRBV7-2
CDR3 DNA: TGTGCCAGCAGCCGCACCGGGACAGGGGGCCATGAGACCCAGTACTTC
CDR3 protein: CASSRTGTGGHETQYF

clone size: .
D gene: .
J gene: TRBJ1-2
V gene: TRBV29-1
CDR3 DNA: TGCAGCGTGAAAGCAGGGAACTATGGCTACACCTTC
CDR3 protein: CSVKAGNYGYTF

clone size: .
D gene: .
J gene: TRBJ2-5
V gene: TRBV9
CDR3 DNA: TGTGCCAGCAGCGTAGCCGAGCAGGGACACGCCCAAGAGACCCAGTACTTC
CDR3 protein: CASSVAEQGHAQETQYF

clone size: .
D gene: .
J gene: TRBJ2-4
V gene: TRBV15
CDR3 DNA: TGTGCCACCAGCAGAGAAGCCCAAGGCCTAGCCAAAAACATTCAGTACTTC
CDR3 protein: CATSREAQGLAKNIQYF

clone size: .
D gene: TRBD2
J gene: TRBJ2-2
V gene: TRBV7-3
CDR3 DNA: TGTGCCAGCGGCGGGAGGGCCAGGGACGGGGAGCTGTTTTTT
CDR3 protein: CASGGRARDGELFF

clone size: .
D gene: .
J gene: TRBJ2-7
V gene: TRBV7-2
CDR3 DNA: TGTGCCAGCAGCTCACGGGGGTTAGCGTACCACGAGCAGTACTTC
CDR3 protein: CASSSRGLAYHEQYF

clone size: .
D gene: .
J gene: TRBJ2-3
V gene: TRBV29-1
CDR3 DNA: TGCAGCGTTGTAAGGGAGAGTACAGATACGCAGTATTTT
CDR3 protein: CSVVRESTDTQYF

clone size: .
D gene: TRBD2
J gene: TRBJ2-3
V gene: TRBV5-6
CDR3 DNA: TGTGCCAGCAGCCGCCCTAGCGGAGATACGCAGTATTTT
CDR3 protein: CASSRPSGDTQYF

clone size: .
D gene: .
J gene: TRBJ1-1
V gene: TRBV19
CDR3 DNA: TGTGCCAGTAGCCTACTCAGGATGGCTTTCTTT
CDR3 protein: CASSLLRMAFF

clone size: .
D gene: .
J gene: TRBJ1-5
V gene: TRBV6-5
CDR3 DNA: TGTGCCAGCAGTTATACGGCTTATAGCAATCAGCCCCAGCATTTT
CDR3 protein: CASSYTAYSNQPQHF

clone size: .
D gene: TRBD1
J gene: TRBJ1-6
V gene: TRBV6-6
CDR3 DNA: TGTGCCAGCAGTCCAATACAGGGGGCGGATTCACCCCTCCACTTT
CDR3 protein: CASSPIQGADSPLHF

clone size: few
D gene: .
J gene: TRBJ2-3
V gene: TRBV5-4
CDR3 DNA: TGTGCCAGCAGTCAGAACAGGGAACCTAGCACAGATACGCAGTATTTT
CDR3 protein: CASSQNREPSTDTQYF

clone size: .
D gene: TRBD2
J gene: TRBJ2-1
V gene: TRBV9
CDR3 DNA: TGTGCCAGCAGCGTAGCGACGGGAGGGCCGAATGAGCAGTTCTTC
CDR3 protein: CASSVATGGPNEQFF

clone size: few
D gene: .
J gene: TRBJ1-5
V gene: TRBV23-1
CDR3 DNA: TGCGCCAGCCCGACGATATGTGCGGGCTTCAATCAGCCCCAGCATTTT
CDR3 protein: CASPTICAGFNQPQHF

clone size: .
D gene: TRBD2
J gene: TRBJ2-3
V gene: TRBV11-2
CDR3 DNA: TGTGCCAGCAGCTTAGAGGAAACTAGCGGGGGGGCTTCTAGCACAGATACGCAGTATTTT
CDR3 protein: CASSLEETSGGASSTDTQYF